One and the same sample provided the 7 T cell receptor beta chains below, sequenced in a study of T cells after yellow fever vaccination. One entry per CDR3 protein, called by TCRdb with MiXCR from the 5' RACE reads. This table has more than 200,000 distinct CDR3 sequences, about 3.5% appearing once. The material was PBMCs, obtained 15 days after the yellow fever booster vaccination. The receptor source for this set is a man aged 18 to 29 who received the YFV17D yellow fever vaccine.

This clonotype appeared many times. The chain combines TRBV12-3 or TRBV12-4 with TRBJ2-7; the match to TRBD1 covers 7 bases. The CDR3 contains 13 residues. Unmatched junction bases numbered 0, after V lost 4 bases and J lost 0 bases. CDR3 region: CASSWDSSYEQYV. DNA for the CDR3: TGTGCCAGCAGTTGGGACAGCTCCTACGAGCAGTACGTC.

This clonotype was seen at least ten times. The chain couples TRBV4-3 to TRBJ1-1, with D hard to call. V was cut by 1 base and J by 6 bases, with 18 bases left in between. Per germline, CDR1 LGHNA and CDR2 YSLEER. The CDR3 has 16 amino acids. CDR3 nucleotide sequence: TGCGCCAGCAGCCAAGTGGCCTCCTCTACACGTCCTGAAGCTTTCTTT. This sequence encodes CASSQVASSTRPEAFF.

This clonotype was picked up many times. This sequence joins TRBV18 and TRBJ2-3, with D hard to call. This CDR3 spans 11 amino acids. The V end was cut by 2 bases, the J end by 6 bases, with 3 bases between. CDR1 KGHSH and CDR2 LQKENI come from the germline V gene. CDR3 in amino acids: CASSPEDTQYF. CDR3 nucleotides: TGTGCCAGCTCACCAGAGGATACGCAGTATTTT. Variable domain in full (rest from reference TRBV18 and TRBJ2-3): NAGVMQNPRHLVRRRGQEARLRCSPMKGHSHVYWYRQLPEEGLKFMVYLQKENIIDESGMPKERFSAEFPKEGPSILRIQQVVRGDSAAYFCASSPEDTQYFGPGTRLTVL.

The chain combines TRBV19 with TRBJ1-2; the D is unclear. Germline CDR1 is LNHDA and CDR2 is SQIVND (reference sequence). The V end lost 4 bases, the J end lost 4 bases, and 13 bases lay between the germline ends. The CDR3 contains 14 residues. The CDR3 DNA reads TGTGCCAGTAGTACTGTGGTGCTGGGCTATGGCTACACCTTC. The encoded protein is CASSTVVLGYGYTF.

This clonotype has a count of ten or more. The rearrangement uses TRBV27 and TRBJ2-1; 8 nucleotides line up with TRBD1. This CDR3 spans 14 amino acids. J gave up 6 bases and V 8 bases, and 9 bases lay outside the gene matches. CDR1 and CDR2 (germline): MNHEY, SMNVEV (reference sequence). CDR3 region: CASRRTGGGNEQFF. CDR3 nucleotides: TGTGCCAGCCGTCGAACAGGGGGAGGCAATGAGCAGTTCTTC.

This clonotype was counted many times. V gene TRBV5-1 combines with J gene TRBJ1-2; D might be TRBD1 (5 bases). The V and J ends lost 0 bases and 5 bases respectively, with 17 bases between them. The CDR3 is made up of 16 amino acids. Looked up from germline, CDR1 is SGHRS and CDR2 is YFSETQ. CDR3: CASSLAETGREYGYTF. Here the CDR3 DNA reads TGCGCCAGCAGCTTGGCCGAAACGGGACGGGAGTATGGCTACACCTTC. Based on the CDR3 plus reference TRBV5-1 and TRBJ1-2, the full variable domain is KAGVTQTPRYLIKTRGQQVTLSCSPISGHRSVSWYQQTPGQGLQFLFEYFSETQRNKGNFPGRFSGRQFSNSRSEMNVSTLELGDSALYLCASSLAETGREYGYTFGSGTRLTVV.

In its sample, this clonotype was seen many times. The chain carries TRBV4-3 and TRBJ1-1; perhaps TRBD1 as D (5 bases). The CDR3 totals 15 residues. Germline CDR1 is LGHNA and CDR2 is YSLEER. Trimming removed 0 bases at V and 3 bases at J, with 11 bases between. CDR3 in amino acids: CASSQDDSRYTEAFF. For the CDR3, the DNA is TGCGCCAGCAGCCAAGATGACAGCAGGTACACTGAAGCTTTCTTT.